These 19 T cell receptor beta chains originate from one sample sequenced in a study of molecular identifiers for immune sequencing clone quantification. TCRdb used MiXCR to reprocess the PCR reads, holding one entry per CDR3 protein. The sample yields about 500,000 distinct CDR3 sequences, over 20% seen once. The material sequenced was naive CD8+ T cells from blood, with Jurkat cell RNA spiked in. Regarding subset: FACS-sorted CD8+CD4-CCR7+CD45RA+ naive T cells. The receptors shown here come from a human donor in good health. Some libraries in this study had Jurkat cell RNA spiked in.

This clonotype was counted many times. V is TRBV28 and J is TRBJ2-2, with 10 bases aligning to TRBD2. Looked up from germline, CDR1 is MDHEN and CDR2 is SYDVKM. The CDR3 has 16 amino acids. The V segment lost 7 bases and the J segment 1 base; nucleotides outside the gene matches: 6. The CDR3 is CASTIRTSGNTGELFF. The CDR3 bases are TGTGCCAGCACCATCCGGACTAGCGGGAACACCGGGGAGCTGTTTTTT.

Only a few counts were recorded for this clonotype. The chain joins TRBV6-2 or TRBV6-3 to TRBJ1-3; the D is unclear. Trimming pared 2 bases from V and 2 bases from J, leaving 16 bases between. Looked up from germline, CDR1 is MNHEY and CDR2 is SVGEGT. The CDR3 totals 17 residues. CDR3 protein: CASSYRYTLDPGNTIYF. The CDR3 DNA reads as TGTGCCAGCAGTTACCGCTACACCCTGGACCCTGGAAACACCATATATTTT.

There are many counts of this clonotype. The chain employs TRBV7-2 and TRBJ1-5, with D perhaps TRBD1 (5 bases). CDR1 is SGHTA, CDR2 FQGNSA, per germline. There are 14 residues in the CDR3. Trimming shortened V by 5 bases and J by 3 bases, and 11 bases separated the two germline ends. CDR3 DNA: TGTGCCAGCAGCCAAGGGACGGTCAATCAGCCCCAGCATTTT. This translates into CASSQGTVNQPQHF.

Concerning this clonotype: Germline and junction disagree at one end, which may indicate a read error. The gene calls are TRBV5-1 and TRBJ1-5; TRBD1 is a possible D gene (6 bases). This CDR3 comprises 15 residues. Germline CDR1 reads SGHRS; CDR2 reads YFSETQ. The CDR3 sequence is CASSFSGDSNPPQHF. CDR3 nucleotide sequence: TGCGCCAGCAGCTTTTCAGGGGATAGCAATCCGCCCCAGCATTTT.

V usage is TRBV27 and J usage is TRBJ2-7; D tentatively fits TRBD1 or TRBD2 (5 bases each). Germline loops: CDR1 MNHEY, CDR2 SMNVEV (reference sequence). Trimming left V 2 bases short and J 5 bases short, with 19 bases between. The CDR3 is 16 amino acids. The CDR3 nucleotides read TGTGCCAGCAGTTTAATCCCTGGACAACCCGGGAACGAGCAGTACTTC. This encodes CASSLIPGQPGNEQYF.

This clonotype was recorded once. This chain links TRBV5-1 with TRBJ1-2, with 7 bases matching TRBD1. The CDR3 has 15 amino acids. Germline V lookup: CDR1 SGHRS, CDR2 YFSETQ. Unmatched junction bases numbered 6, after V lost 0 bases and J lost 4 bases. The CDR3 loop is CASSLVGTVPYGYTF. As DNA, the CDR3 is TGCGCCAGCAGCTTGGTCGGGACAGTTCCCTATGGCTACACCTTC.

This clonotype was seen repeatedly, ten times or more. The chain links TRBV29-1 to TRBJ2-1, with 11 bases lining up with TRBD2. The CDR3 has 14 residues. Germline trimming cut 5 bases from V and 2 bases from J; bases unmatched to any gene: 2. Germline-derived CDR1 and CDR2 are SQVTM and ANQGSEA. The CDR3 spells CSVKGLAAYNEQFF. The CDR3 DNA is TGCAGCGTTAAGGGACTAGCGGCCTACAATGAGCAGTTCTTC.

V usage is TRBV4-1 and J usage is TRBJ2-1, with D perhaps being TRBD1 or TRBD2 (5 bases each). The CDR3 consists of 14 residues. Germline V gene data show CDR1 as MGHRA and CDR2 as YSYEKL. Trimming pared 4 bases from V and 5 bases from J, leaving 12 bases between. In DNA, the CDR3 is TGCGCCAGCAGCCCTTGGGACCAACACAATGAGCAGTTCTTC. This gives the protein CASSPWDQHNEQFF.

In regard to this clonotype: This could be a read error, since a much larger clone is one nucleotide away. The chain employs TRBV4-1 and TRBJ2-7, with D possibly being TRBD2 (5 bases). The CDR3 covers 13 residues. Germline V gene sequence: CDR1 MGHRA, CDR2 YSYEKL. The CDR3 DNA reads as TGCGCCAGCAGCCACGCCGGGGATTACGAGCGGTACTTC. This encodes CASSHAGDYERYF.

Concerning this clonotype itself: With a much larger clone just one base away, this may be a read error. The gene calls are TRBV23-1 and TRBJ2-7; D gene ambiguous. TRBV23-1 is designated an ORF whose function remains uncertain. Trimming pared 3 bases from V and 0 bases from J, leaving 6 bases between. This CDR3 region has 13 residues. The CDR3 nucleotides read TGCGCCAGCAGTCAGGCCGCCTCCTACGAGCAGTACTTC. Its translation: CASSQAASYEQYF.

Remarks on this clonotype: A read error may explain this, as a much larger clone is one base away. The chain recombines TRBV28 with TRBJ1-2; a possible D gene is TRBD1 (5 bases). The CDR3 runs 12 residues. The V end lost 6 bases, the J end lost 5 bases, and 10 bases lay between the germline ends. CDR1 is MDHEN and CDR2 is SYDVKM in the germline V gene. CDR3 nucleotide sequence: TGTGCCAGCAGGAAACGGGGGTATGGCTACACCTTC. It specifies CASRKRGYGYTF.

This clonotype was counted a few times. The chain has TRBV7-7 and TRBJ2-2; 12 bases align to TRBD1. V trimming: 1 base; J trimming: 5 bases; junction bases outside the gene matches: 5. There are 17 residues in the CDR3. Germline V gives CDR1 SSHAT, CDR2 FNYEAQ (reference sequence). DNA of the CDR3: TGTGCCAGCAGCTTAGAGGGACAGGGGGCGCGTACCGGGGAGCTGTTTTTT. This sequence encodes CASSLEGQGARTGELFF.

The chain couples TRBV10-2 to TRBJ2-7; 7 nucleotides align to TRBD1. The CDR3 has 12 residues. Looked up from germline, CDR1 is WSHSY and CDR2 is SAAADI. J was trimmed by 4 bases and V by 7 bases; bases with no gene match: 4. CDR3 bases: TGCGCCAGCATTTCGGACAGGTACGAGCAGTACTTC. Residues: CASISDRYEQYF.

A few counts support this clonotype. The V and J genes are TRBV6-2 or TRBV6-3 and TRBJ1-1; the D is unclear. The germline CDR1 and CDR2 sequences are MNHEY and SVGEGT. The CDR3 spans 14 residues. Between the trimmed V and J ends, which lost 7 bases and 0 bases, there was a span of 12 bases. CDR3 sequence (DNA): TGTGCCAGCACGGCTGCTGGCGTGAACACTGAAGCTTTCTTT. It encodes CASTAAGVNTEAFF.

The rearrangement links TRBV4-3 to TRBJ2-2; 12 nucleotides align to TRBD2. Germline V lookup: CDR1 LGHNA, CDR2 YSLEER. The CDR3 extends over 16 amino acids. V gave up 4 bases and J gave up 6 bases; unmatched junction bases: 6. As DNA, the CDR3 is TGCGCCAGCAGCCCGTGGACTAGCGGGATCTCCGGGGAGCTGTTTTTT. Translated, it gives CASSPWTSGISGELFF.

About this clonotype: A much bigger clone sits one base away, suggesting this may be a read error. The chain combines TRBV28 with TRBJ2-3; D is possibly TRBD2 (6 bases). With 8 bases removed from V and 4 bases from J, the gap between germline ends came to 19 bases. CDR3 length: 15 amino acids. From germline, CDR1 is MDHEN and CDR2 SYDVKM. The CDR3 region has the DNA TGTGCCAGCGGGAGGATAGACCCGCGACCAGATACGCAGTATTTT. Protein product: CASGRIDPRPDTQYF.

This clonotype was detected many times. This chain uses TRBV7-2 with TRBJ1-5; the D gene is possibly TRBD1 (5 bases). This CDR3 comprises 15 residues. Looked up from germline, CDR1 is SGHTA and CDR2 is FQGNSA. The germline V and J ends were trimmed by 3 bases and 6 bases, with 15 bases remaining between them. This CDR3 is CASSFALRGGQPQHF. The CDR3, as DNA: TGTGCCAGCAGCTTTGCGCTTAGGGGTGGTCAGCCCCAGCATTTT. Variable domain in full (rest from reference TRBV7-2 and TRBJ1-5): GAGVSQSPSNKVTEKGKDVELRCDPISGHTALYWYRQSLGQGLEFLIYFQGNSAPDKSGLPSDRFSAERTGGSVSTLTIQRTQQEDSAVYLCASSFALRGGQPQHFGDGTRLSIL.

The sample holds a few counts of this clonotype. At one of its ends the junction is not consistent with the germline gene, which may arise from a read error. The rearrangement joins TRBV15 to TRBJ2-7; 13 nucleotides match TRBD2. This CDR3 comprises 16 residues. From germline, CDR1 is LNHNV and CDR2 YYDKDF (reference sequence). DNA of the CDR3: TGTGCCACCAGCACAGGGACTAGCGGGATTGCGTACGAGCAGTGCTTC. This codes for CATSTGTSGIAYEQCF.

The rearrangement uses TRBV21-1 and TRBJ2-2; the table's TRBD1 call for D was not verified on the DNA. TRBV21-1 is shown as a pseudogene. The CDR3 is 17 residues long. DNA of the CDR3: TGTGCCAGCAGCAAAACTATGGGACCCACGAACACCGGGGAGCTGTTTTTT. It specifies CASSKTMGPTNTGELFF.